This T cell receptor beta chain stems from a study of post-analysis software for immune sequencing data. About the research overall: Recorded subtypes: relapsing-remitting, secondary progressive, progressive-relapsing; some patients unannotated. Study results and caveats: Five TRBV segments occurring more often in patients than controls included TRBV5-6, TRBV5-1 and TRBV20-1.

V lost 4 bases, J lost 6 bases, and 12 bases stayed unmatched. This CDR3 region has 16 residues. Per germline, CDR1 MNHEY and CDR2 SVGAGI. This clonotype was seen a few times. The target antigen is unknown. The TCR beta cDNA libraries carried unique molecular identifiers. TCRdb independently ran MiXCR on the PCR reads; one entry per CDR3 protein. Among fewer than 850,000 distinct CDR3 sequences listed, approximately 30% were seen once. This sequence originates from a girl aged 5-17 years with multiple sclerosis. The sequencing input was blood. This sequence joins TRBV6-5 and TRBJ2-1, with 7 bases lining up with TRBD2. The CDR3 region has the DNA TGTGCCAGCAGTTCCCCGGGGCGGGGAGGGTCCAATGAGCAGTTCTTC. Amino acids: CASSSPGRGGSNEQFF.